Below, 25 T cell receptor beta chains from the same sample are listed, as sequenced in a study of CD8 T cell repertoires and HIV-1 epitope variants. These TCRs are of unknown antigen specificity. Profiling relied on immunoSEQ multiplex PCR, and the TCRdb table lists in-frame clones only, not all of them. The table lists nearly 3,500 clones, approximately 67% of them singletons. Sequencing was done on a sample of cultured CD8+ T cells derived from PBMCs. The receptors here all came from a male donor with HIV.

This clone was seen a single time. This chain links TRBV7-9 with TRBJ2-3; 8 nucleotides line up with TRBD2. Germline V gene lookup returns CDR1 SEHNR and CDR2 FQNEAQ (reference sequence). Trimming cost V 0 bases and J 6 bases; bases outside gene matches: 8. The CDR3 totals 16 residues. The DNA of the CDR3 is TGTGCCAGCAGCTTAGCGAACGGGAGGGCCACGGATACGCAGTATTTT. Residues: CASSLANGRATDTQYF.

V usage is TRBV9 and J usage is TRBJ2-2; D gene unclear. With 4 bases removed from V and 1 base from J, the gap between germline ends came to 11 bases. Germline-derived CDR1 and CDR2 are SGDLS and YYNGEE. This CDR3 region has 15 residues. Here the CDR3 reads CASSLPTQNTGELFF. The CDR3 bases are TGTGCCAGCAGCCTTCCGACTCAGAACACCGGGGAGCTGTTTTTT.

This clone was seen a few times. The CDR3 bases are TGTGCCAGCAGCTCTCAGGGCGGCACTGAAGCTTTCTTT. As protein: CASSSQGGTEAFF. The chain has TRBV7-3 and TRBJ1-1; D perhaps matches TRBD1 (5 bases). CDR3 length: 13 amino acids. Germline V gene data show CDR1 as SGHTA and CDR2 as FQGTGA. V lost 4 bases to trimming and J lost 4 bases, with 10 bases between them.

The chain's CDR3 is CASSLRTGITDTQYF. The CDR3 DNA reads as TGCGCCAGCAGCCTCCGGACAGGGATCACAGATACGCAGTATTTT. The chain is built from TRBV4-3 and TRBJ2-3; 8 positions match TRBD1. With V trimmed by 4 bases and J by 2 bases, 5 bases remained unmatched. Germline V gene lookup returns CDR1 LGHNA and CDR2 YSLEER. CDR3 length: 15 amino acids.

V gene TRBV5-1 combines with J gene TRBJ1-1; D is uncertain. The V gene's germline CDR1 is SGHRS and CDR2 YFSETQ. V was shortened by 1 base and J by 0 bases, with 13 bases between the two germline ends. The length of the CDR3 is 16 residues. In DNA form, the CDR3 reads TGCGCCAGCAGCTTGATCCCGCCCACCTTGAACACTGAAGCTTTCTTT. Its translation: CASSLIPPTLNTEAFF.

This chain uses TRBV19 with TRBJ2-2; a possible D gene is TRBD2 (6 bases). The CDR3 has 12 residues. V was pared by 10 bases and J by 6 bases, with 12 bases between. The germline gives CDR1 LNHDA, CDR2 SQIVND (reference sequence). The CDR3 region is CATTWGAGELFF. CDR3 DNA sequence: TGTGCCACTACCTGGGGGGCCGGGGAGCTGTTTTTT.

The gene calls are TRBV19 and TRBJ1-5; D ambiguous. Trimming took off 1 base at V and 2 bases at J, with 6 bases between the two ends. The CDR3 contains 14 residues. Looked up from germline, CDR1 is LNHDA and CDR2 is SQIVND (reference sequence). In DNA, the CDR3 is TGTGCCAGTAGTATAGTGCAGGGCAATCAGCCCCAGCATTTT. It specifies CASSIVQGNQPQHF. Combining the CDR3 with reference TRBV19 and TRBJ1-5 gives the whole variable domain DGGITQSPKYLFRKEGQNVTLSCEQNLNHDAMYWYRQDPGQGLRLIYYSQIVNDFQKGDIAEGYSVSREKKESFPLTVTSAQKNPTAFYLCASSIVQGNQPQHFGDGTRLSIL.

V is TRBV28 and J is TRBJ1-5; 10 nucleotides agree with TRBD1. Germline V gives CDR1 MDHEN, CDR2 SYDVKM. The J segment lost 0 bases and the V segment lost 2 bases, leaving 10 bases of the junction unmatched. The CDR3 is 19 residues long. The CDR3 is CASSLTGTGVRYSNQPQHF. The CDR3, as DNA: TGTGCCAGCAGTTTAACCGGGACAGGGGTACGATATAGCAATCAGCCCCAGCATTTT. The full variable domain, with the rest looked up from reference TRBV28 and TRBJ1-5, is DVKVTQSSRYLVKRTGEKVFLECVQDMDHENMFWYRQDPGLGLRLIYFSYDVKMKEKGDIPEGYSVSREKKERFSLILESASTNQTSMYLCASSLTGTGVRYSNQPQHFGDGTRLSIL.

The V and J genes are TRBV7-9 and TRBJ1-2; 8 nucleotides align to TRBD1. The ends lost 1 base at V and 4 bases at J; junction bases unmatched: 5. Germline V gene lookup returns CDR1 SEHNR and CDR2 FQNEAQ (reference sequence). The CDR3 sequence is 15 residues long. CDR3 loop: CASSLGTGTSYGYTF. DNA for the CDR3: TGTGCCAGCAGCTTAGGGACAGGGACCTCCTATGGCTACACCTTC.

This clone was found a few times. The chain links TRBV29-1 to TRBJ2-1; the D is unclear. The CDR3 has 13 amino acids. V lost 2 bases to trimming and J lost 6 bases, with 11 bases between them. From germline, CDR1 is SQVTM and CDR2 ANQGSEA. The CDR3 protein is CSVEPDPGNEQFF. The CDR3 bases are TGCAGCGTTGAACCGGACCCTGGCAATGAGCAGTTCTTC.

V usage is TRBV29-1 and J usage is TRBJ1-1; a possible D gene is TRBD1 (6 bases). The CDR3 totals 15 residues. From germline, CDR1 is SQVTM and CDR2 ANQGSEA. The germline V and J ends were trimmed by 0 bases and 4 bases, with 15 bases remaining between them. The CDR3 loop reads CSVEDLSGVGTEAFF. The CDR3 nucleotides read TGCAGCGTTGAAGATTTATCAGGGGTTGGCACTGAAGCTTTCTTT.

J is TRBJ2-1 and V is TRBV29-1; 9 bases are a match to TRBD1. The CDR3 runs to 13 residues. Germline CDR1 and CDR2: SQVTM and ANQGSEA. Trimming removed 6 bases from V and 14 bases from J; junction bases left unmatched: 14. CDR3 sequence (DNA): TGCAGCGTGATAGGACAGGGGCTTTGGGAAAAGTTCTTC. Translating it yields CSVIGQGLWEKFF.

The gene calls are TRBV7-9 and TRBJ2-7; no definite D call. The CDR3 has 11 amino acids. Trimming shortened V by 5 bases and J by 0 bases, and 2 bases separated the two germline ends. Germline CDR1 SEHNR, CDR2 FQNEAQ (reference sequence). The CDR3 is CASSPSYEQYF. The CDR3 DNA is TGTGCCAGCAGCCCCTCCTACGAGCAGTACTTC.

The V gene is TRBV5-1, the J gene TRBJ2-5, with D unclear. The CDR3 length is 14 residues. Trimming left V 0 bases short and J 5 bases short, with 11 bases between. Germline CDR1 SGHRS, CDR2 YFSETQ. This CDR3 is CASSLAEVEETQYF. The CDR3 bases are TGCGCCAGCAGCTTGGCCGAGGTCGAGGAGACCCAGTACTTC.

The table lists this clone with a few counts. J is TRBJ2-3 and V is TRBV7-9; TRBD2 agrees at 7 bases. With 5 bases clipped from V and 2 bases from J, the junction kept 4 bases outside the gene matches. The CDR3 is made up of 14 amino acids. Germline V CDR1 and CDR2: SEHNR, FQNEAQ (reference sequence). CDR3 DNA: TGTGCCAGCAGCCCGAGCGGGAACACAGATACGCAGTATTTT. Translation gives CASSPSGNTDTQYF. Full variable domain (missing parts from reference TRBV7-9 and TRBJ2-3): DTGVSQNPRHKITKRGQNVTFRCDPISEHNRLYWYRQTLGQGPEFLTYFQNEAQLEKSRLLSDRFSAERPKGSFSTLEIQRTEQGDSAMYLCASSPSGNTDTQYFGPGTRLTVL.

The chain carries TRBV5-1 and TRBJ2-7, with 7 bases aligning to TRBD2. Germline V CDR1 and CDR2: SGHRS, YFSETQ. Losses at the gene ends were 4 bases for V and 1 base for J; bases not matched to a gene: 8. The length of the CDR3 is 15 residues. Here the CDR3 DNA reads TGCGCCAGCAGCCCTGCGGCTAGCGGATCCTACGAGCAGTACTTC. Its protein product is CASSPAASGSYEQYF.

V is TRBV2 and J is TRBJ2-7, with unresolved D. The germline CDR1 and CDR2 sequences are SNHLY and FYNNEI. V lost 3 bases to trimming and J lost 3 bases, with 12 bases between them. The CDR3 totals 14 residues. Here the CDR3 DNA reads TGTGCCAGCAGTGACGAGCTCGAGATCTACGAGCAGTACTTC. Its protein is CASSDELEIYEQYF.

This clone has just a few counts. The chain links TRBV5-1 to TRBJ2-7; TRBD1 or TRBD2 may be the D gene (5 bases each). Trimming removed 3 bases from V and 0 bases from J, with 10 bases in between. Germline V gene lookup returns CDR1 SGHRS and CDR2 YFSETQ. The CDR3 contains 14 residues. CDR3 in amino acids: CASSWDRSSYEQYF. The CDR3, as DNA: TGCGCCAGCAGCTGGGACCGAAGCTCCTACGAGCAGTACTTC.

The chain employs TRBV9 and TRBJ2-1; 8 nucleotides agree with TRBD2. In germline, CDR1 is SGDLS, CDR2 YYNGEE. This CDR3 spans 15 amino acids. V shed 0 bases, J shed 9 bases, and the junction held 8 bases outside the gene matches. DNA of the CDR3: TGTGCCAGCAGCGTAGAGGGCGGGAGGAGGGGTGAGCAGTTCTTC. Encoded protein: CASSVEGGRRGEQFF.

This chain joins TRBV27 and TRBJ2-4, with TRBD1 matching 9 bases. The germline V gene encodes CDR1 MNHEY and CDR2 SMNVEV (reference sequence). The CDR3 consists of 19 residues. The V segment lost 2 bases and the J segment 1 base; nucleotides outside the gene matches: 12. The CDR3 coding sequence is TGTGCCAGCAGTTTAAAATGGATGGGACAGGGCTGGGCCAAAAACATTCAGTACTTC. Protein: CASSLKWMGQGWAKNIQYF.

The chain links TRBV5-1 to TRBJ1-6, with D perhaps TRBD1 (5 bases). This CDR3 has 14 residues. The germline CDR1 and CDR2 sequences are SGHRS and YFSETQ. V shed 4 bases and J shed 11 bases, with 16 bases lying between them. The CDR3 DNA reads TGCGCCAGCAGCCTAGAAGACAGAACTACACCCCTCCACTTT. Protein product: CASSLEDRTTPLHF.

The DNA of the CDR3 is TGTGCCAGCAGCCCGGGACCAAACTCTGGAAACACCATATATTTT. Amino acids: CASSPGPNSGNTIYF. This chain connects TRBV5-4 to TRBJ1-3, with D possibly TRBD1 on 5 matching bases. This CDR3 contains 15 residues. V lost 4 bases, J lost 0 bases, and 11 bases lay in between. In germline, CDR1 is SGHNT, CDR2 YYREEE (reference sequence).

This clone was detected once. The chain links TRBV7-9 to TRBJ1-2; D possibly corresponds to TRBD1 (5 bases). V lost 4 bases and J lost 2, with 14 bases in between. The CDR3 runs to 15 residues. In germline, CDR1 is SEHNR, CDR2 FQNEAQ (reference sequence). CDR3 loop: CASSSGDGKNYGYTF. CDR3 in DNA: TGTGCCAGCAGCTCCGGGGACGGGAAAAACTATGGCTACACCTTC. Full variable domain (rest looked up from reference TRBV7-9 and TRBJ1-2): DTGVSQNPRHKITKRGQNVTFRCDPISEHNRLYWYRQTLGQGPEFLTYFQNEAQLEKSRLLSDRFSAERPKGSFSTLEIQRTEQGDSAMYLCASSSGDGKNYGYTFGSGTRLTVV.

The chain's CDR3 is CASSPGTGSYEQYF. The CDR3, as DNA: TGTGCCAGCAGCCCCGGGACAGGGTCATACGAGCAGTACTTC. This sequence joins TRBV6-5 and TRBJ2-7; 9 bases agree with TRBD1. V was pared by 6 bases and J by 4 bases, with 7 bases of the junction left unmatched. Germline CDR1 reads MNHEY; CDR2 reads SVGAGI. The CDR3 is made up of 14 amino acids.

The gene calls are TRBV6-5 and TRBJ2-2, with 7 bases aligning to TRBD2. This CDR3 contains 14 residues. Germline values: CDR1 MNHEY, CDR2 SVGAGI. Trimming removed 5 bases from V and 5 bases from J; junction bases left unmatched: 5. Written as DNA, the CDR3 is TGTGCCAGCAGTGCCCAGGGAGGGACCGGGGAGCTGTTTTTT. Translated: CASSAQGGTGELFF.